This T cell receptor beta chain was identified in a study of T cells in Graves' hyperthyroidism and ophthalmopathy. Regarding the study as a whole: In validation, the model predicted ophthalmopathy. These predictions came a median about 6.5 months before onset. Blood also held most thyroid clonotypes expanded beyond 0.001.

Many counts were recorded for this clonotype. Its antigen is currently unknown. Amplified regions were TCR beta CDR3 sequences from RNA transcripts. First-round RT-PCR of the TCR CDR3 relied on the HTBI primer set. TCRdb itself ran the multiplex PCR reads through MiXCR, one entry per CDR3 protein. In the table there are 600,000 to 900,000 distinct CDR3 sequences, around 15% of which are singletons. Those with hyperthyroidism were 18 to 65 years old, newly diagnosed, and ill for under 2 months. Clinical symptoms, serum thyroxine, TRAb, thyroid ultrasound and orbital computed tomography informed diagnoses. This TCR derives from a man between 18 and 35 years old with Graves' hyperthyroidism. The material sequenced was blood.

DNA of the CDR3: TGTGCCAGCAGTTACCCGGGCGCTGTGAGTGAGACCCAGTACTTC. Its translation: CASSYPGAVSETQYF. This rearrangement joins TRBV6-2 or TRBV6-3 to TRBJ2-5; D unresolved. From germline, CDR1 is MNHEY and CDR2 SVGEGT. The CDR3 runs to 15 residues. Trimming took 2 bases from V and 5 from J, leaving 15 bases between them.